The sequence of this T cell receptor beta chain was determined in a study of cytomegalovirus exposure and HLA in healthy donors. Overall study context: Early released data had around 88 million unique TCRs, all coming from HLA-typed donors.

V gave up 5 bases and J gave up 5 bases, with 10 bases separating them. Germline V CDR1 and CDR2: WSHSY, SAAADI. The CDR3 runs to 14 residues. This clone was seen more than once but under ten times. These donors, healthy bone marrow donors, were studied. Researchers ran the PCR with 60 Vbeta and 13 Jbeta primers. Generated by immunoSEQ multiplex PCR, the TCRdb table keeps only in-frame clones and is missing some. The data show more than 85,000 clones, with roughly 15% seen just once and over 0.8% held by the top ten. The sequence was obtained from a female donor in good health and CMV-seronegative. V gene TRBV10-2 combines with J gene TRBJ1-6; D is undetermined. The sample taken for sequencing was PBMCs. The CDR3 region is CASSRATNNSPLHF. CDR3 in DNA: TGCGCCAGCAGTAGAGCGACGAATAATTCACCCCTCCACTTT.